This entry is about one T cell receptor (beta chain). This CDR3 comprises 15 residues. Germline V gene lookup returns CDR1 SGDLS and CDR2 YYNGEE. Trimming took 6 bases from V and 3 from J; bases not matched to a gene: 7. The data belong to a study of control samples from healthy donors and cancer patients. Produced via immunoSEQ multiplex PCR; TCRdb's table is partial and in-frame only. Of 45,000 to 60,000 clones listed, around 94% are singletons. Sequenced input: blood. This sequence joins TRBV9 and TRBJ2-1; 9 positions agree with TRBD2. This receptor was obtained from a man aged 30 to 39 in good health. Here the CDR3 reads CASNRLAEGYNEQFF. For the CDR3, the DNA is TGTGCCAGCAACCGACTAGCGGAGGGCTACAATGAGCAGTTCTTC.